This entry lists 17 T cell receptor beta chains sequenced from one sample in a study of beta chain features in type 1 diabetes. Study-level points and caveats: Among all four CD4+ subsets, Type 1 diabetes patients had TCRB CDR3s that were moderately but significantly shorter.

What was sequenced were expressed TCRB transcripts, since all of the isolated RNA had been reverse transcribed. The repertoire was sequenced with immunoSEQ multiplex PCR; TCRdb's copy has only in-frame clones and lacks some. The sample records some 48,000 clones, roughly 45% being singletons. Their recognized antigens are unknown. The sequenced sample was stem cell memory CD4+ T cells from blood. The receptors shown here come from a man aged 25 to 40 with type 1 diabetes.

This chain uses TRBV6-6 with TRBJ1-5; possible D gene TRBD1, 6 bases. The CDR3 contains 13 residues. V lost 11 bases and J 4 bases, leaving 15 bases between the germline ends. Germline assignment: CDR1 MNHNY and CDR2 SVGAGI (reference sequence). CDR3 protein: CAVGQRMNQPQHF. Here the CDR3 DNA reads TGTGCCGTCGGACAGCGGATGAATCAGCCCCAGCATTTT.

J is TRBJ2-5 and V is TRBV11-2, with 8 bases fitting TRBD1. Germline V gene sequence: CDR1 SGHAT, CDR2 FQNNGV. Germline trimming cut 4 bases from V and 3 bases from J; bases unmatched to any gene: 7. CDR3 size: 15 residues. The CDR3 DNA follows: TGTGCCAGCAGCTCTCCTTCGACAGGGGAAGAGACCCAGTACTTC. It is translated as CASSSPSTGEETQYF.

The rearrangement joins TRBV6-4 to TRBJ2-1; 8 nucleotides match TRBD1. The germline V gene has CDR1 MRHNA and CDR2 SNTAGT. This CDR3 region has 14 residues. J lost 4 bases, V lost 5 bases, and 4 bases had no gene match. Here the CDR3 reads CASSPGTGYNEQFF. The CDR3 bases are TGTGCCAGCAGTCCCGGGACAGGTTACAATGAGCAGTTCTTC.

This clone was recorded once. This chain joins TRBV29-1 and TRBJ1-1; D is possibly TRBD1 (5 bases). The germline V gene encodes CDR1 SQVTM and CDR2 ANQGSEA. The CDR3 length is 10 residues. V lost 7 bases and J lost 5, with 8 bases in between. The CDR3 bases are TGCAGCGCCGGGGGAACTGAAGCTTTCTTT. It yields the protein CSAGGTEAFF. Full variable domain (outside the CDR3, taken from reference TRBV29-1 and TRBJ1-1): SAVISQKPSRDICQRGTSLTIQCQVDSQVTMMFWYRQQPGQSLTLIATANQGSEATYESGFVIDKFPISRPNLTFSTLTVSNMSPEDSSIYLCSAGGTEAFFGQGTRLTVV.

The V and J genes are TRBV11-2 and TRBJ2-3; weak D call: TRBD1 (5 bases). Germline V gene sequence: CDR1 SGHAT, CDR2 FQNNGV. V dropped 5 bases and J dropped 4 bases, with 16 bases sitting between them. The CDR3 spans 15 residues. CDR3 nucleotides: TGTGCCAGCAGCCCCAAAGGGGTGAAGGCAGATACGCAGTATTTT. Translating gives CASSPKGVKADTQYF. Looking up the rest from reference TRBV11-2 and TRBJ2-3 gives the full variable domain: EAGVAQSPRYKIIEKRQSVAFWCNPISGHATLYWYQQILGQGPKLLIQFQNNGVVDDSQLPKDRFSAERLKGVDSTLKIQPAKLEDSAVYLCASSPKGVKADTQYFGPGTRLTVL.

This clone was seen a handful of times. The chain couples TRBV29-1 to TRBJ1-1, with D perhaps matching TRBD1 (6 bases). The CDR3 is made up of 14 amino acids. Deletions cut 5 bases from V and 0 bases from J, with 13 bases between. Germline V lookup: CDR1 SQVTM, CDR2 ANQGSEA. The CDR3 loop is CSVSSGHLNTEAFF. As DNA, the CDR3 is TGCAGCGTTTCATCGGGACACCTGAACACTGAAGCTTTCTTT.

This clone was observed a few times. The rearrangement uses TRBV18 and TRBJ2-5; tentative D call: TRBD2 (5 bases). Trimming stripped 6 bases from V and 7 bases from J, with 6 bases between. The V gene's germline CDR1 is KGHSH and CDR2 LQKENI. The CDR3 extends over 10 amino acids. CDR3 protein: CASSAGTQYF. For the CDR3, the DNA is TGTGCCAGCTCCGCGGGGACCCAGTACTTC.

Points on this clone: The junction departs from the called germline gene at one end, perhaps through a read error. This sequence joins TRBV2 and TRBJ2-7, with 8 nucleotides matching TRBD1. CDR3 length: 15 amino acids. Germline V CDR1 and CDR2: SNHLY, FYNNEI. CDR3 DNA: TGTGCCAGCAGGGAAGGACAGGGTCCCACCTACGAGCAGTACTTC. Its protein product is CASREGQGPTYEQYF.

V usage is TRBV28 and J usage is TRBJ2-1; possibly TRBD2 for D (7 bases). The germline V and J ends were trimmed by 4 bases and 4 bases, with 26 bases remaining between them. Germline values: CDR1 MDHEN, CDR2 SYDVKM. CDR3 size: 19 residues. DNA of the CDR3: TGTGCCAGCAGTTCCCTATCTAGGGGGAGGGCCCGTAGTTACAATGAGCAGTTCTTC. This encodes CASSSLSRGRARSYNEQFF.

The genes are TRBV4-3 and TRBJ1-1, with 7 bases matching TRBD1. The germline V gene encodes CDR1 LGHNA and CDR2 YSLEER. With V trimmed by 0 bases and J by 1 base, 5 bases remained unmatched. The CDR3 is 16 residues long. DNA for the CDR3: TGCGCCAGCAGCCAAGACCTGACAGGGTGGAACACTGAAGCTTTCTTT. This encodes CASSQDLTGWNTEAFF.

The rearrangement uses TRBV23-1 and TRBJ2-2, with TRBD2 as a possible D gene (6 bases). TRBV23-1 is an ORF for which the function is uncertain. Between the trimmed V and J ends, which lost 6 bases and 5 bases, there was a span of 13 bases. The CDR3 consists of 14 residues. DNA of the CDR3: TGCGCCAGCAGCCCTAGGAGGGGTACCGGGGAGCTGTTTTTT. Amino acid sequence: CASSPRRGTGELFF.

The CDR3 spells CSVIGTSGRPDTQYF. For the CDR3, the DNA is TGCAGCGTCATAGGGACTAGCGGGAGACCAGATACGCAGTATTTT. The rearrangement joins TRBV29-1 to TRBJ2-3, with 14 bases aligning to TRBD2. This CDR3 comprises 15 residues. J gave up 4 bases and V 6 bases, and 6 bases lay outside the gene matches. CDR1 is SQVTM, CDR2 ANQGSEA, per germline.

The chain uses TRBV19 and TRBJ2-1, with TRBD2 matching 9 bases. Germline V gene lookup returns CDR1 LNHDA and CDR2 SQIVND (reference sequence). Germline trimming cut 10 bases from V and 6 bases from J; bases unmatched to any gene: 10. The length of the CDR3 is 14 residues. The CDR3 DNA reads TGTGCCACTGGGGCGCGGGAGGGCCGCAATGAGCAGTTCTTC. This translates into CATGAREGRNEQFF.

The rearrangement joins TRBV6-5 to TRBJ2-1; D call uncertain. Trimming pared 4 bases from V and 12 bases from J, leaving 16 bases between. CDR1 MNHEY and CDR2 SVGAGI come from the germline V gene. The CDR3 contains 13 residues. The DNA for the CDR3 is TGTGCCAGCAGTTCCCGATCCTCCGCCGGGCAGTTCTTC. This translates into CASSSRSSAGQFF.

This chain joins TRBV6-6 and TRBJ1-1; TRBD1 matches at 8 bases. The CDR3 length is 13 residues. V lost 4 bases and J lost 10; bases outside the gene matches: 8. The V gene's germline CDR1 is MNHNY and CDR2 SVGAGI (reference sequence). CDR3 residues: CASSSSDRAGAFF. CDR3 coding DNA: TGTGCCAGCAGTTCCTCGGACAGGGCAGGAGCTTTCTTT.

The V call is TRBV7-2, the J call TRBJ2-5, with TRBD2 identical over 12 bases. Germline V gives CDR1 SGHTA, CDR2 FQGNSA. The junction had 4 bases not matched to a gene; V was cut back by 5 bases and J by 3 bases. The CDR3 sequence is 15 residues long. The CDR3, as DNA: TGTGCCAGCAGCCAGAGGACTAGCGGGGAAGAGACCCAGTACTTC. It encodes CASSQRTSGEETQYF.

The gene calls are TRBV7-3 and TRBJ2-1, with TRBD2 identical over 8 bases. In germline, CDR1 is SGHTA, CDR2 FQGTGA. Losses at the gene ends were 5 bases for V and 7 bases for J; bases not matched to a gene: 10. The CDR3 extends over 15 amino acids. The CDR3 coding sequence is TGTGCCAGCAGCGTCACTAGCGGATCCAGGAATGAGCAGTTCTTC. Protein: CASSVTSGSRNEQFF.